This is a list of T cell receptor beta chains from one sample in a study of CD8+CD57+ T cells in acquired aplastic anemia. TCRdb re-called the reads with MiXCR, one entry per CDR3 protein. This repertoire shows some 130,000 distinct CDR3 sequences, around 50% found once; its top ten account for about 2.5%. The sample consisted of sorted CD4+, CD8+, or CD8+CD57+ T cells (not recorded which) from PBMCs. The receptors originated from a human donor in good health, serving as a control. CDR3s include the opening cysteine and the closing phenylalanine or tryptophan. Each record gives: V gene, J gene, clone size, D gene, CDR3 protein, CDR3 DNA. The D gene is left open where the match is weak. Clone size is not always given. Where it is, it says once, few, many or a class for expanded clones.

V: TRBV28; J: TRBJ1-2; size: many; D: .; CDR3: CASSFLSIAEVYGYTF; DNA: TGTGCCAGCAGTTTCTTGTCAATCGCTGAAGTCTATGGCTACACCTTC
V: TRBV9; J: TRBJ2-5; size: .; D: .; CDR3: CASSVEEGSRETQYF; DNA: TGTGCCAGCAGCGTAGAGGAAGGGAGCAGAGAGACCCAGTACTTC
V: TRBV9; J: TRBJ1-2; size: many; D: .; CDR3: CASSLGPQSNYGYTF; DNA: TGTGCCAGCAGCCTAGGGCCGCAGTCTAACTATGGCTACACCTTC
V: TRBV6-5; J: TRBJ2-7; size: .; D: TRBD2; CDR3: CASSYLTAGGGVYEQHF; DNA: TGTGCCAGCAGTTACCTAACCGCCGGGGGGGGGGTCTACGAGCAGCACTTC
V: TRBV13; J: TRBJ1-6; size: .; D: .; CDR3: CASSLQDKSSYNPPPHF; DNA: TGTGCCAGCAGCCTCCAGGACAAGAGCTCCTATAATCCACCCCCCCACTTT
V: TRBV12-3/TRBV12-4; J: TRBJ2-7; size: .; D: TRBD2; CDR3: CASSPSGGAYEQYF; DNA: TGTGCCAGCAGTCCTAGCGGGGGGGCCTACGAGCAGTACTTC
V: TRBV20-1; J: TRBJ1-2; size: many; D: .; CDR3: CSARESGAYGYTF; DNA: TGCAGTGCTAGAGAGTCGGGGGCGTATGGCTACACCTTC
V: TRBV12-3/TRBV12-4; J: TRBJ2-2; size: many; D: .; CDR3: CASSLRGHTGELFF; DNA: TGTGCCAGCAGTCTGCGCGGGCACACCGGGGAGCTGTTTTTT
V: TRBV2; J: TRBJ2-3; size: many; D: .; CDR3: CASSGSADTQYF; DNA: TGTGCCAGCAGTGGTTCGGCAGATACGCAGTATTTT
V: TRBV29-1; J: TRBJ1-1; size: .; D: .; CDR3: CSVQGGNMNTEAFF; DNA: TGCAGCGTGCAGGGTGGGAACATGAACACTGAAGCTTTCTTT
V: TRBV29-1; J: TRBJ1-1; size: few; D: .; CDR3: CSVQNTEAFF; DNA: TGCAGCGTTCAGAACACTGAAGCTTTCTTT
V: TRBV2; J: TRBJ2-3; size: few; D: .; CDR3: CASRLDGKDTQYF; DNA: TGTGCCAGCAGACTGGACGGGAAGGATACGCAGTATTTT
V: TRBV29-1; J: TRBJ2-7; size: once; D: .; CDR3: CSAVGNGCEQYF; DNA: TGCAGCGCCGTCGGGAACGGCTGCGAGCAGTACTTC
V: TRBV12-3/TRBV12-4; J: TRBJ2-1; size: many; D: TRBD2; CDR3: CASSLRTSSYNEQFF; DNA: TGTGCCAGCAGTTTAAGGACTAGCTCCTACAATGAGCAGTTCTTC
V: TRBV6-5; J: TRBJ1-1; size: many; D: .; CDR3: CASSNGGTPSAEAFF; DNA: TGTGCCAGCAGTAACGGCGGGACCCCCTCCGCTGAAGCTTTCTTT
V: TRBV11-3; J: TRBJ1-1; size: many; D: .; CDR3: CASSLDPEGAFF; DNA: TGTGCCAGCAGCTTAGATCCAGAAGGAGCTTTCTTT
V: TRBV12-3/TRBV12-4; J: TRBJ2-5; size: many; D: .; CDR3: CASSLNRLGGETQYF; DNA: TGTGCCAGCAGTTTAAACAGGCTGGGGGGAGAGACCCAGTACTTC
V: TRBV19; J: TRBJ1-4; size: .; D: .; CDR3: CASSIELMGGEKLFF; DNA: TGTGCCAGTAGTATAGAGTTGATGGGTGGTGAAAAACTGTTTTTT
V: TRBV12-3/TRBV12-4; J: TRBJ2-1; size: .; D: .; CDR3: CASNRDQGANEQFF; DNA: TGTGCCAGCAACAGGGACCAAGGGGCTAATGAGCAGTTCTTC
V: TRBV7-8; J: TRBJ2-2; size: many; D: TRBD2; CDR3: CATAGRATGELFF; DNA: TGTGCCACCGCAGGGAGGGCCACCGGGGAGCTGTTTTTT
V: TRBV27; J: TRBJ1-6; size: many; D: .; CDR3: CASSPRGENSPLHF; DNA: TGTGCCAGCAGTCCCCGGGGAGAAAATTCACCCCTCCACTTT
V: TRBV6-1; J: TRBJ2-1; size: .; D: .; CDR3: CASSDWLLYNEQFF; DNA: TGTGCCAGCAGTGATTGGCTTCTCTACAATGAGCAGTTCTTC
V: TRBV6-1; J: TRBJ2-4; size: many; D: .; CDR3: CASSGGPPGDIQYF; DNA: TGTGCCAGCAGTGGGGGACCGCCCGGGGACATTCAGTACTTC
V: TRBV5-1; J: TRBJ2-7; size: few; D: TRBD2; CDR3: CASSSGTSGSYEQYF; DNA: TGCGCCAGCAGCTCCGGGACTAGCGGTTCCTACGAGCAGTACTTC
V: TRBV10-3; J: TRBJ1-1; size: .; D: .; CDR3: CAISGGPGPEDTEAFF; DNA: TGTGCCATCAGTGGCGGACCGGGCCCCGAGGACACTGAAGCTTTCTTT
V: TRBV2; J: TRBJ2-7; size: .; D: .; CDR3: CASSGWGDKSYEQYF; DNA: TGTGCCAGCAGTGGGTGGGGGGACAAATCCTACGAGCAGTACTTC
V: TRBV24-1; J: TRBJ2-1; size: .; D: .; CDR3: CATSDPDSTNEQFF; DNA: TGTGCCACCAGTGATCCTGACTCGACCAATGAGCAGTTCTTC
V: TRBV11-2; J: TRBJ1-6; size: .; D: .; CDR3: CASSEFGAGEIANNSPLHF; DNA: TGTGCCAGCAGTGAATTTGGTGCAGGGGAGATAGCTAATAATTCACCCCTCCACTTT
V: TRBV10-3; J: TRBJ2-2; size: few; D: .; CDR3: CAISGDRTGGELFF; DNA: TGTGCCATCAGTGGCGACAGGACCGGCGGGGAGCTGTTTTTT
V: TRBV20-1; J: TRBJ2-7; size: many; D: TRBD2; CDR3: CSARDPSTSGRERYEQYF; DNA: TGCAGTGCTAGAGACCCCTCGACTAGCGGGAGGGAGAGGTACGAGCAGTACTTC
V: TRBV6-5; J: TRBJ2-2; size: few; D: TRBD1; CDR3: CASSYGQDRGRTGELFF; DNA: TGTGCCAGCAGTTACGGCCAGGACAGGGGGCGGACCGGGGAGCTGTTTTTT
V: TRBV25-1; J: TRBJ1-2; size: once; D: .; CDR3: CASSPGTRIYGYTF; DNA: TGTGCCAGCAGCCCTGGGACAAGGATCTATGGCTACACCTTC
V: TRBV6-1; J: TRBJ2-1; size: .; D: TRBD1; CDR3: CASSPLSRTGINEQFF; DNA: TGTGCCAGCAGTCCACTCTCCAGGACAGGGATAAATGAGCAGTTCTTC
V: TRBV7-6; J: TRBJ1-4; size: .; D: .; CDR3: CASSLSGGVGGEKLFF; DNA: TGTGCCAGCAGCTTATCCGGTGGGGTAGGCGGTGAAAAACTGTTTTTT
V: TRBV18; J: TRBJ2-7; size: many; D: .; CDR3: CASSPEMTAYEQYF; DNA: TGTGCCAGCTCACCAGAAATGACAGCCTACGAGCAGTACTTC
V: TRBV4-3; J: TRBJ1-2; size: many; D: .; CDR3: CASSQDWTADGYIF; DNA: TGCGCCAGCAGCCAAGATTGGACAGCAGATGGCTACATCTTC
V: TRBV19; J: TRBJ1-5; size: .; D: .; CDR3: CASTTSNQPQHF; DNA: TGTGCCAGTACCACCTCGAATCAGCCCCAGCATTTT
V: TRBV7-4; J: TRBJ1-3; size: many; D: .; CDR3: CASSILQAAGNTIYF; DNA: TGTGCCAGCAGCATCCTACAGGCCGCCGGAAACACCATATATTTT
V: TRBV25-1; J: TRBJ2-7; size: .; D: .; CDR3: CASSLASPDSYEQYF; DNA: TGTGCCAGCAGCCTAGCTAGTCCCGACTCCTACGAGCAGTACTTC
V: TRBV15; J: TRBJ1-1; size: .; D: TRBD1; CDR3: CATSRLDREHEAFF; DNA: TGTGCCACCAGCAGACTGGACAGGGAACATGAAGCTTTCTTT
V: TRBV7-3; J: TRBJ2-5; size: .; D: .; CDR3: CASSLGTETQYF; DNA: TGTGCCAGCAGCTTAGGGACAGAGACCCAGTACTTC
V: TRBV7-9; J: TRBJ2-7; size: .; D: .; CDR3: CASSSSRLGEQYF; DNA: TGTGCCAGCAGCTCCTCCCGGCTAGGGGAGCAGTACTTC
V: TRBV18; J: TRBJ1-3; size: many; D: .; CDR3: CASSPSGQGNTIYF; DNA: TGTGCCAGCTCACCATCAGGTCAGGGAAACACCATATATTTT
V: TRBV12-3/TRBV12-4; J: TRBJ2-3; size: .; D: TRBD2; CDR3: CASSLASRGGSTDTQYF; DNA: TGTGCCAGCAGCTTAGCCTCGCGGGGGGGTAGCACAGATACGCAGTATTTT